The 31 T cell receptor beta chains presented below share a single source sample, sequenced in a study of blood T cell repertoires in COVID-19. Data came from immunoSEQ multiplex PCR; TCRdb stores just in-frame clones and leaves some out. Among 85,000 to 95,000 clones listed, roughly 90% were seen once. Sequenced: peripheral blood. The receptors shown here come from an elderly woman with acute or convalescent COVID-19.

This sequence joins TRBV5-1 and TRBJ1-2; 7 bases are a match to TRBD1. The CDR3 totals 16 residues. V dropped 4 bases and J dropped 1; count of bases not matched to a gene: 10. The germline V gene encodes CDR1 SGHRS and CDR2 YFSETQ. The CDR3 loop is CASSAGQTVLNYGYTF. CDR3 sequence (DNA): TGCGCCAGCAGCGCGGGACAGACAGTCCTTAACTATGGCTACACCTTC.

The V and J genes are TRBV18 and TRBJ1-2, with 9 nucleotides matching TRBD1. This CDR3 has 15 residues. From germline, CDR1 is KGHSH and CDR2 LQKENI. After removal of 6 bases from V and 1 base from J, the junction contained 6 bases not matched to a gene. Here the CDR3 reads CASSPGQGNNYGYTF. DNA for the CDR3: TGTGCCAGCTCGCCAGGACAGGGGAATAACTATGGCTACACCTTC. The variable domain in full, completed from reference TRBV18 and TRBJ1-2, reads NAGVMQNPRHLVRRRGQEARLRCSPMKGHSHVYWYRQLPEEGLKFMVYLQKENIIDESGMPKERFSAEFPKEGPSILRIQQVVRGDSAAYFCASSPGQGNNYGYTFGSGTRLTVV.

This chain connects TRBV2 to TRBJ2-5, with 10 bases that match TRBD2. The V and J ends lost 3 bases and 5 bases, in that order; junction bases with no gene match: 6. Germline CDR1 and CDR2: SNHLY and FYNNEI. The CDR3 extends over 15 amino acids. The CDR3 DNA sequence: TGTGCCAGCAGTGAGGGAGCGGGGGGGGTGGAGACCCAGTACTTC. It translates to CASSEGAGGVETQYF.

This rearrangement joins TRBV27 to TRBJ2-6; no firm D call. The CDR3 totals 13 residues. Germline V CDR1 and CDR2: MNHEY, SMNVEV (reference sequence). V was clipped by 5 bases and J by 4 bases, with 6 bases between them. CDR3 sequence reads: CASSKSGANVLTF. The CDR3 DNA sequence: TGTGCCAGCAGTAAATCAGGGGCCAACGTCCTGACTTTC. Full variable domain (missing parts from reference TRBV27 and TRBJ2-6): EAQVTQNPRYLITVTGKKLTVTCSQNMNHEYMSWYRQDPGLGLRQIYYSMNVEVTDKGDVPEGYKVSRKEKRNFPLILESPSPNQTSLYFCASSKSGANVLTFGAGSRLTVL.

The chain carries TRBV20-1 and TRBJ2-1, with D unclear. From germline, CDR1 is DFQATT and CDR2 SNEGSKA (reference sequence). The V end lost 3 bases, the J end lost 12 bases, and 15 bases lay between the germline ends. This CDR3 comprises 12 residues. CDR3: CSASRLLGWQFF. As DNA, the CDR3 is TGCAGTGCTAGTAGGCTCCTGGGCTGGCAGTTCTTC.

This chain uses TRBV5-4 with TRBJ2-2, with 9 bases lining up with TRBD2. CDR1 is SGHNT, CDR2 YYREEE, per germline (reference sequence). Trimming removed 0 bases from V and 6 bases from J; junction bases left unmatched: 3. The CDR3 is made up of 15 amino acids. CDR3 nucleotides: TGTGCCAGCAGCTTGGTGCGGGGGGGAGCCGGGGAGCTGTTTTTT. Translated: CASSLVRGGAGELFF.

The rearrangement uses TRBV19 and TRBJ1-2, with 12 bases matching TRBD1. The CDR3 spans 13 residues. The germline CDR1 and CDR2 sequences are LNHDA and SQIVND (reference sequence). Trimming cost V 6 bases and J 8 bases; bases outside gene matches: 4. The CDR3 here is CASRGQGALGYTF. The CDR3 coding sequence is TGTGCCAGTAGGGGACAGGGGGCTTTAGGCTACACCTTC.

The sample holds a few counts of this clone. This chain joins TRBV29-1 and TRBJ1-1; 7 nucleotides agree with TRBD1. Germline-derived CDR1 and CDR2 are SQVTM and ANQGSEA. Trimming took 7 bases from V and 1 from J; bases not matched to a gene: 6. CDR3 length: 13 residues. The CDR3 nucleotides read TGCAGCGGCCGACAGGGAAGGAACACTGAAGCTTTCTTT. It translates to CSGRQGRNTEAFF.

The chain uses TRBV5-1 and TRBJ2-2; 11 bases align to TRBD1. Germline CDR1 and CDR2: SGHRS and YFSETQ. V shed 0 bases and J 7 bases; nucleotides not matched to a gene: 2. The CDR3 runs to 15 residues. The CDR3, as DNA: TGCGCCAGCAGCTTGGGGACAGGGGGCCACGGGGAGCTGTTTTTT. This encodes CASSLGTGGHGELFF. The full variable domain, rest sourced from reference TRBV5-1 and TRBJ2-2, is KAGVTQTPRYLIKTRGQQVTLSCSPISGHRSVSWYQQTPGQGLQFLFEYFSETQRNKGNFPGRFSGRQFSNSRSEMNVSTLELGDSALYLCASSLGTGGHGELFFGEGSRLTVL.

In this sample, this clone turned up once. This chain uses TRBV9 with TRBJ1-5; D call uncertain. V was cut by 7 bases and J by 3 bases, with 11 bases left in between. This CDR3 contains 13 residues. Germline V gives CDR1 SGDLS, CDR2 YYNGEE. CDR3 loop: CASPEVANQPQHF. The CDR3, as DNA: TGTGCCAGCCCCGAGGTGGCCAATCAGCCCCAGCATTTT. The whole variable domain, filled in from reference TRBV9 and TRBJ1-5, reads DSGVTQTPKHLITATGQRVTLRCSPRSGDLSVYWYQQSLDQGLQFLIQYYNGEERAKGNILERFSAQQFPDLHSELNLSSLELGDSALYFCASPEVANQPQHFGDGTRLSIL.

The chain combines TRBV4-1 with TRBJ1-2; the D gene is possibly TRBD1 (5 bases). CDR1 and CDR2 (germline): MGHRA, YSYEKL. This CDR3 has 16 amino acids. V gave up 1 base and J gave up 3 bases, with 15 bases separating them. Here the CDR3 DNA reads TGCGCCAGCAGCCAAGGAGGGGTGCGGGGGGACTATGGCTACACCTTC. Residues: CASSQGGVRGDYGYTF.

This chain links TRBV18 with TRBJ1-4; TRBD1 agrees at 11 bases. The trim removed 3 bases at V and 2 bases at J, leaving 17 bases unmatched. The CDR3 covers 21 residues. Germline V lookup: CDR1 KGHSH, CDR2 LQKENI. CDR3 coding DNA: TGTGCCAGCTCACCGTACCACTTCACGGGACAGGGGGTAGAGACTAATGAAAAACTGTTTTTT. Amino acid sequence: CASSPYHFTGQGVETNEKLFF.

This CDR3 is CAILDRGQTEAFF. DNA for the CDR3: TGTGCCATCCTGGACAGGGGGCAGACTGAAGCTTTCTTT. The rearrangement links TRBV28 to TRBJ1-1; 11 positions agree with TRBD1. With 10 bases clipped from V and 5 bases from J, the junction kept 6 bases outside the gene matches. Germline CDR1 is MDHEN and CDR2 is SYDVKM. The CDR3 covers 13 residues.

The J gene is TRBJ2-2, the V gene TRBV2; weak D call: TRBD1 (7 bases). The CDR3 contains 15 residues. Trimming pared 8 bases from V and 7 bases from J, leaving 20 bases between. CDR1 and CDR2 (germline): SNHLY, FYNNEI. CDR3: CASRPQGGVGGELFF. The CDR3 DNA sequence: TGTGCCAGCCGTCCGCAGGGGGGAGTAGGCGGGGAGCTGTTTTTT.

The chain employs TRBV9 and TRBJ2-3, with 12 positions matching TRBD2. CDR1 and CDR2 (germline): SGDLS, YYNGEE. Trimming took 2 bases from V and 4 from J; bases not matched to a gene: 5. This CDR3 has 16 residues. The CDR3 region is CASSVRTSGVADTQYF. The CDR3 DNA reads as TGTGCCAGCAGCGTGCGGACTAGCGGGGTCGCAGATACGCAGTATTTT.

This clone turned up a few times. This sequence joins TRBV6-5 and TRBJ2-7; D unresolved. V gave up 2 bases and J gave up 6 bases, with 14 bases separating them. This CDR3 is built from 14 residues. Germline loops: CDR1 MNHEY, CDR2 SVGAGI. The CDR3 here is CASSYMALVGEQYF. The CDR3 bases are TGTGCCAGCAGTTACATGGCTCTAGTGGGCGAGCAGTACTTC.

The chain joins TRBV27 to TRBJ1-6; 9 bases are a match to TRBD1. The ends lost 6 bases at V and 7 bases at J; junction bases unmatched: 7. The CDR3 runs 15 residues. Germline V gives CDR1 MNHEY, CDR2 SMNVEV (reference sequence). CDR3 DNA: TGTGCCAGCAGACCGGCAGGACAGGGGAATTCACCCCTCCACTTT. Residues: CASRPAGQGNSPLHF.

This chain uses TRBV5-6 with TRBJ2-5, with 10 bases matching TRBD2. Unmatched junction bases numbered 4, after V lost 0 bases and J lost 5 bases. The CDR3 loop spans 15 amino acids. Germline-derived CDR1 and CDR2 are SGHDT and YYEEEE. The CDR3 is CASSLAGLAVETQYF. CDR3 nucleotides: TGTGCCAGCAGCTTGGCTGGACTAGCGGTTGAGACCCAGTACTTC.

The chain combines TRBV4-1 with TRBJ2-3, with TRBD1 matching 8 bases. This CDR3 is built from 17 residues. Germline V gene sequence: CDR1 MGHRA, CDR2 YSYEKL. Trimming cost V 3 bases and J 5 bases; bases outside gene matches: 13. CDR3 residues: CASSHPWTGPRGDTQYF. The CDR3 coding sequence is TGCGCCAGCAGCCATCCCTGGACAGGGCCCCGGGGAGATACGCAGTATTTT.

The chain links TRBV5-1 to TRBJ2-7; 7 nucleotides line up with TRBD1. Germline loops: CDR1 SGHRS, CDR2 YFSETQ. J lost 2 bases, V lost 0 bases, and 5 bases had no gene match. CDR3 length equals 15 residues. In DNA, the CDR3 is TGCGCCAGCAGCTTGGGACAGGGTAGTCCCTACGAGCAGTACTTC. Translation: CASSLGQGSPYEQYF.

The chain couples TRBV24-1 to TRBJ2-7; D possibly corresponds to TRBD1 (5 bases). V lost 5 bases and J lost 2, with 15 bases in between. The CDR3 covers 15 residues. The V gene's germline CDR1 is KGHDR and CDR2 SFDVKD. CDR3 amino acids: CATSGSGLSTYEQYF. DNA of the CDR3: TGTGCCACCAGTGGGTCAGGGCTAAGCACCTACGAGCAGTACTTC.

V and J are TRBV5-4 and TRBJ2-5; 9 bases align to TRBD2. This CDR3 comprises 14 residues. The germline V gene has CDR1 SGHNT and CDR2 YYREEE (reference sequence). The ends lost 1 base at V and 5 bases at J; junction bases unmatched: 3. The chain's CDR3 is CASSLSGGTETQYF. The DNA of the CDR3 is TGTGCCAGCAGCTTGAGCGGGGGGACGGAGACCCAGTACTTC.

The V gene is TRBV5-1, the J gene TRBJ2-5, with D possibly TRBD2 on 6 matching bases. Trimming took off 0 bases at V and 9 bases at J, with 21 bases between the two ends. This CDR3 contains 16 residues. Germline-derived CDR1 and CDR2 are SGHRS and YFSETQ. The CDR3 sequence: CASSLAGAGPAAPQYF. CDR3 in DNA: TGCGCCAGCAGCTTGGCCGGTGCGGGGCCGGCCGCGCCCCAGTACTTC.

The chain carries TRBV5-4 and TRBJ1-4; 12 bases agree with TRBD1. The CDR3 length is 16 residues. The V segment lost 4 bases and the J segment 4 bases; nucleotides outside the gene matches: 5. From germline, CDR1 is SGHNT and CDR2 YYREEE (reference sequence). The CDR3 reads CASSLGQGAINEKLFF. In DNA, the CDR3 is TGTGCCAGCAGCCTGGGACAGGGGGCGATTAATGAAAAACTGTTTTTT. Full variable domain (rest looked up from reference TRBV5-4 and TRBJ1-4): ETGVTQSPTHLIKTRGQQVTLRCSSQSGHNTVSWYQQALGQGPQFIFQYYREEENGRGNFPPRFSGLQFPNYSSELNVNALELDDSALYLCASSLGQGAINEKLFFGSGTQLSVL.

The chain uses TRBV6-2 or TRBV6-3 and TRBJ2-5; possible D gene TRBD1, 6 bases. Germline V gives CDR1 MNHEY, CDR2 SVGEGT. V was pared by 5 bases and J by 3 bases, with 16 bases between. The CDR3 has 15 residues. In DNA, the CDR3 is TGTGCCAGCAGTGAGGGCCCCAAGGGGGAAGAGACCCAGTACTTC. Its protein is CASSEGPKGEETQYF.

The chain couples TRBV5-1 to TRBJ2-1; 7 bases are shared with TRBD1. Per germline, CDR1 SGHRS and CDR2 YFSETQ. J was trimmed by 9 bases and V by 4 bases; bases with no gene match: 4. The CDR3 totals 12 residues. The CDR3, as DNA: TGCGCCAGCAGCCCGACAGGGCCTGAGCAGTTCTTC. Translation: CASSPTGPEQFF. Supplemented by reference TRBV5-1 and TRBJ2-1, the full variable domain reads KAGVTQTPRYLIKTRGQQVTLSCSPISGHRSVSWYQQTPGQGLQFLFEYFSETQRNKGNFPGRFSGRQFSNSRSEMNVSTLELGDSALYLCASSPTGPEQFFGPGTRLTVL.

The rearrangement joins TRBV29-1 to TRBJ1-1; the match to TRBD1 covers 7 bases. The germline gives CDR1 SQVTM, CDR2 ANQGSEA. The CDR3 covers 13 residues. V lost 7 bases and J lost 5; bases outside the gene matches: 10. CDR3 nucleotide sequence: TGCAGCGCACAGGGGACGGGGGGGACTGAAGCTTTCTTT. Its translation: CSAQGTGGTEAFF.

V usage is TRBV23-1 and J usage is TRBJ2-3, with unresolved D. TRBV23-1 qualifies as an ORF whose function is uncertain. Trimming removed 0 bases from V and 1 base from J, with 5 bases in between. CDR3 length: 14 residues. CDR3: CASSQSPGTDTQYF. The CDR3 DNA is TGCGCCAGCAGTCAATCGCCGGGCACAGATACGCAGTATTTT.

V usage is TRBV27 and J usage is TRBJ1-1, with 7 bases identical to TRBD1. The CDR3 consists of 13 residues. The V gene end was trimmed by 5 bases and the J gene end by 6 bases; junction bases not matched to a gene: 6. Germline assignment: CDR1 MNHEY and CDR2 SMNVEV (reference sequence). CDR3 coding DNA: TGTGCCAGCAGTAAACAGGGGTGGGCTGAAGCTTTCTTT. Its protein product is CASSKQGWAEAFF.

In DNA form, the CDR3 reads TGTGCCAGCAGCCCCAGGGGGCTGAGCACTGAAGCTTTCTTT. It codes for CASSPRGLSTEAFF. The chain joins TRBV7-8 to TRBJ1-1; 8 nucleotides line up with TRBD1. CDR3 length: 14 amino acids. V lost 5 bases and J lost 4; bases outside the gene matches: 6. Germline CDR1 SGHVS, CDR2 FQNEAQ.

A remark on this clone: This same CDR3 is encoded by further DNA sequences in the sample. This chain joins TRBV27 and TRBJ2-7, with 8 bases matching TRBD1. CDR1 is MNHEY, CDR2 SMNVEV, per germline (reference sequence). V gave up 8 bases and J gave up 8 bases; unmatched junction bases: 14. The CDR3 has 14 residues. This CDR3 is CASSPGQVPSKQYF. CDR3 nucleotides: TGTGCCAGCTCACCGGGACAGGTCCCTTCCAAGCAGTACTTC.